The 26 T cell receptor beta chains in this list originate from one sample, sequenced in a study of blood T cell repertoires in COVID-19. The data were produced by immunoSEQ multiplex PCR, yet TCRdb's version contains in-frame clones alone and is incomplete. This table has some 90,000 clones, 85% to 95% appearing once. Sequencing used peripheral blood. The receptor set was obtained from a woman in her fifties or sixties in a cohort sampled during active COVID-19.

The chain has TRBV7-9 and TRBJ2-3; D uncertain. Trimming left V 5 bases short and J 2 bases short, with 14 bases between. The CDR3 is 15 residues long. Germline CDR1 is SEHNR and CDR2 is FQNEAQ (reference sequence). CDR3 protein: CASSRGSAYTDTQYF. CDR3 sequence (DNA): TGTGCCAGCAGCCGAGGTTCTGCCTACACAGATACGCAGTATTTT. Full variable domain (outside the CDR3, taken from reference TRBV7-9 and TRBJ2-3): DTGVSQNPRHKITKRGQNVTFRCDPISEHNRLYWYRQTLGQGPEFLTYFQNEAQLEKSRLLSDRFSAERPKGSFSTLEIQRTEQGDSAMYLCASSRGSAYTDTQYFGPGTRLTVL.

The chain is built from TRBV27 and TRBJ2-1; 7 bases fit TRBD2. The germline CDR1 and CDR2 sequences are MNHEY and SMNVEV (reference sequence). Trimming took 10 bases from V and 3 from J; bases not matched to a gene: 9. The CDR3 contains 14 residues. The CDR3 protein is CATRRASGYNEQFF. The CDR3 nucleotides are TGTGCCACCCGCCGGGCTAGCGGCTACAATGAGCAGTTCTTC.

This chain connects TRBV27 to TRBJ2-1, with TRBD2 matching over 15 bases. V dropped 5 bases and J dropped 8; count of bases not matched to a gene: 7. The germline CDR1 and CDR2 sequences are MNHEY and SMNVEV (reference sequence). This CDR3 is 16 amino acids long. The CDR3 DNA reads TGTGCCAGCAGTCTCACCCGGACTAGCGGGAGGGATGAGCAGTTCTTC. Protein sequence: CASSLTRTSGRDEQFF.

The gene calls are TRBV28 and TRBJ2-2; D gene ambiguous. This CDR3 spans 16 amino acids. Trimming took 1 base from V and 2 from J, leaving 11 bases between them. Germline V gives CDR1 MDHEN, CDR2 SYDVKM. The CDR3 bases are TGTGCCAGCAGTTTATACGATTTACTCAACACCGGGGAGCTGTTTTTT. Translating gives CASSLYDLLNTGELFF.

The rearrangement joins TRBV28 to TRBJ2-1, with TRBD1 as a possible D gene (6 bases). Germline V gives CDR1 MDHEN, CDR2 SYDVKM. This CDR3 region has 15 residues. V was cut by 6 bases and J by 2 bases, with 14 bases left in between. The CDR3 coding sequence is TGTGCCAGCAGCCCCAGGGGTCGCCCCTACAATGAGCAGTTCTTC. Translation gives CASSPRGRPYNEQFF.

The chain carries TRBV12-5 and TRBJ1-2, with D perhaps TRBD1 (5 bases). The CDR3 is 15 residues long. V was clipped by 3 bases and J by 4 bases, with 15 bases between them. The V gene's germline CDR1 is LGHNT and CDR2 FRNRAP. The CDR3 DNA follows: TGTGCTAGTGGTTTTTCCGACAGCCCTAGCTATGGCTACACCTTC. This sequence encodes CASGFSDSPSYGYTF.

The chain couples TRBV24-1 to TRBJ1-2; 7 nucleotides agree with TRBD1. This CDR3 spans 13 amino acids. The V gene end was trimmed by 6 bases and the J gene end by 4 bases; junction bases not matched to a gene: 4. The germline V gene has CDR1 KGHDR and CDR2 SFDVKD. CDR3 nucleotide sequence: TGTGCCACCAGTCGGGACAGTGCCTATGGCTACACCTTC. This encodes CATSRDSAYGYTF.

V is TRBV9 and J is TRBJ2-5; 10 positions agree with TRBD2. The V gene's germline CDR1 is SGDLS and CDR2 YYNGEE. V lost 3 bases to trimming and J lost 2 bases; unmatched junction nucleotides: 4. This CDR3 is 15 amino acids long. CDR3 sequence (DNA): TGTGCCAGCAGCGGAACTAGCGGGACTCAAGAGACCCAGTACTTC. Amino acids: CASSGTSGTQETQYF.

Only a few counts were recorded for this clone. The genes are TRBV14 and TRBJ1-6, with D possibly being TRBD1 (5 bases). CDR3 length equals 16 residues. Per germline, CDR1 SGHDN and CDR2 FVKESK. Trimming cost V 4 bases and J 5 bases, with 15 bases left between them. In DNA, the CDR3 is TGTGCCAGCAGCCCCCGGGGAGGGACCGATAATTCACCCCTCCACTTT. This translates into CASSPRGGTDNSPLHF.

The J gene is TRBJ2-6, the V gene TRBV7-3, with a tentative D call TRBD1 (5 bases). V was pared by 5 bases and J by 1 base, with 18 bases between. The CDR3 contains 18 residues. Germline V lookup: CDR1 SGHTA, CDR2 FQGTGA. The CDR3 nucleotides are TGTGCCAGCAGCCCCACAGGTCCCCGGACGTCTGGGGCCAACGTCCTGACTTTC. It is translated as CASSPTGPRTSGANVLTF.

The chain couples TRBV29-1 to TRBJ2-5; 12 nucleotides align to TRBD1. The CDR3 is 15 residues long. Germline V CDR1 and CDR2: SQVTM, ANQGSEA. J lost 9 bases, V lost 3 bases, and 11 bases had no gene match. For the CDR3, the DNA is TGCAGCGTTGAGGGACAGGGGGCCTTGGGGGCGTCCCAGTACTTC. It encodes CSVEGQGALGASQYF. Looking up the rest from reference TRBV29-1 and TRBJ2-5 gives the full variable domain: SAVISQKPSRDICQRGTSLTIQCQVDSQVTMMFWYRQQPGQSLTLIATANQGSEATYESGFVIDKFPISRPNLTFSTLTVSNMSPEDSSIYLCSVEGQGALGASQYFGPGTRLLVL.

CDR3 in DNA: TGTGCCAGCAGTGAATACCACAGGGGGGTCGGCTACACCTTC. Amino acids: CASSEYHRGVGYTF. The J gene is TRBJ1-2, the V gene TRBV6-1, with 8 positions matching TRBD1. Trimming took 2 bases from V and 8 from J; bases not matched to a gene: 7. The CDR3 is made up of 14 amino acids. Germline CDR1 and CDR2: MNHNS and SASEGT.

This CDR3 reads CASGGTSSYEQYF. CDR3 nucleotides: TGTGCCAGCGGAGGCACCAGCTCCTACGAGCAGTACTTC. The rearrangement links TRBV3-1 (or the pseudogene TRBV3-2) to TRBJ2-7, with D perhaps TRBD2 (5 bases). CDR3 length equals 13 residues. Trimming stripped 8 bases from V and 0 bases from J, with 11 bases between. CDR1 is LGHDT, CDR2 YNNKEL, per germline (reference sequence).

This sequence joins TRBV20-1 and TRBJ1-1; maybe TRBD1 (5 bases). The V gene's germline CDR1 is DFQATT and CDR2 SNEGSKA (reference sequence). The CDR3 contains 11 residues. Written as DNA, the CDR3 is TGCAGCTCCCTAGGGGAAGGACAAGCTTTCTTT. It specifies CSSLGEGQAFF.

The chain joins TRBV7-3 to TRBJ1-2, with unresolved D. V was clipped by 5 bases and J by 7 bases, with 11 bases between them. The germline gives CDR1 SGHTA, CDR2 FQGTGA. This CDR3 is 12 amino acids long. CDR3 coding DNA: TGTGCCAGCAGCCCCTGGGCTTCTGGCTACACCTTC. It is translated as CASSPWASGYTF. Supplemented by reference TRBV7-3 and TRBJ1-2, the full variable domain reads GAGVSQTPSNKVTEKGKYVELRCDPISGHTALYWYRQSLGQGPEFLIYFQGTGAADDSGLPNDRFFAVRPEGSVSTLKIQRTERGDSAVYLCASSPWASGYTFGSGTRLTVV.

In its sample, this clone was seen a few times. The rearrangement links TRBV13 to TRBJ1-6, with 7 bases that match TRBD1. Trimming removed 5 bases from V and 7 bases from J; junction bases left unmatched: 8. CDR3 length: 15 amino acids. Per the germline V gene, CDR1 is PRHDT and CDR2 is FYEKMQ (reference sequence). The CDR3, as DNA: TGTGCCAGCAGCGTATACAGACAGGGAAATTCACCCCTCCACTTT. Protein: CASSVYRQGNSPLHF.

This clone was recorded a few times. J is TRBJ1-2 and V is TRBV5-6; no reliable D call. CDR1 and CDR2 (germline): SGHDT, YYEEEE. V dropped 7 bases and J dropped 3 bases, with 13 bases sitting between them. This CDR3 region has 13 residues. The CDR3 nucleotides read TGTGCCAGCTGGAGAGGTTCCGACTATGGCTACACCTTC. Translated: CASWRGSDYGYTF.

The J gene is TRBJ2-3, the V gene TRBV7-9; the D gene is possibly TRBD1 (6 bases). Germline V lookup: CDR1 SEHNR, CDR2 FQNEAQ (reference sequence). CDR3 length equals 13 residues. V was clipped by 5 bases and J by 6 bases, with 12 bases between them. CDR3 in amino acids: CASSVSQGDTQYF. CDR3 nucleotides: TGTGCCAGCAGCGTCAGCCAGGGGGATACGCAGTATTTT.

This sequence joins TRBV3-1 (or the pseudogene TRBV3-2) and TRBJ1-1; a possible D gene is TRBD1 (5 bases). Germline V gene sequence: CDR1 LGHDT, CDR2 YNNKEL (reference sequence). The length of the CDR3 is 14 residues. Trimming removed 2 bases from V and 7 bases from J, with 14 bases in between. The chain's CDR3 is CASSQKGSGGEAFF. The CDR3 region has the DNA TGTGCCAGCAGCCAAAAGGGGTCCGGCGGTGAAGCTTTCTTT.

The genes are TRBV30 and TRBJ1-2, with TRBD1 matching over 7 bases. Germline V CDR1 and CDR2: GTSNPN, SVGIG (reference sequence). The V gene end was trimmed by 2 bases and the J gene end by 4 bases; junction bases not matched to a gene: 13. The CDR3 length is 16 residues. Written as DNA, the CDR3 is TGTGCCTGGAGTCCCCCGACAGGGAAACCACTCTATGGCTACACCTTC. This gives the protein CAWSPPTGKPLYGYTF.

The sample holds a few counts of this clone. The chain carries TRBV27 and TRBJ2-2, with D possibly matching TRBD1 (7 bases). CDR3 length equals 18 residues. V was clipped by 2 bases and J by 1 base, with 17 bases between them. Germline V lookup: CDR1 MNHEY, CDR2 SMNVEV (reference sequence). In DNA form, the CDR3 reads TGTGCCAGCAGTTTACAGCCGGGGAGGACAGGGAACACCGGGGAGCTGTTTTTT. Amino acids: CASSLQPGRTGNTGELFF.

The chain carries TRBV11-3 and TRBJ2-7, with 11 bases that match TRBD1. The trim removed 5 bases at V and 6 bases at J, leaving 9 bases unmatched. The CDR3 runs 15 residues. The V gene's germline CDR1 is SGHNT and CDR2 YENEEA. CDR3 residues: CASSRGQGANREQYF. In nucleotides, the CDR3 is TGTGCCAGCAGCAGAGGACAGGGGGCGAATCGCGAGCAGTACTTC.

This clone occurred once. The V gene is TRBV18, the J gene TRBJ1-1; the D is unclear. This CDR3 contains 15 residues. Per germline, CDR1 KGHSH and CDR2 LQKENI. The V end lost 2 bases, the J end lost 4 bases, and 14 bases lay between the germline ends. CDR3 nucleotides: TGTGCCAGCTCACCATCCGTTAGCTCGGGCACTGAAGCTTTCTTT. This sequence encodes CASSPSVSSGTEAFF.

The V gene is TRBV9, the J gene TRBJ1-3; D gene unclear. In germline, CDR1 is SGDLS, CDR2 YYNGEE. The CDR3 has 14 residues. V lost 4 bases, J lost 6 bases, and 14 bases lay in between. The CDR3 nucleotides read TGTGCCAGCAGCCCCCGCACAGCCGTAAACACCATATATTTT. The encoded protein is CASSPRTAVNTIYF.

J is TRBJ2-1 and V is TRBV7-6, with D unclear. CDR3 length: 14 residues. Germline CDR1 is SGHVS and CDR2 is FNYEAQ. V was cut by 5 bases and J by 5 bases, with 13 bases left in between. The CDR3 is CASSRSYYDNEQFF. For the CDR3, the DNA is TGTGCCAGCAGCCGTAGCTACTACGACAATGAGCAGTTCTTC. The complete variable domain, with remaining parts taken from reference TRBV7-6 and TRBJ2-1, reads GAGVSQSPRYKVTKRGQDVALRCDPISGHVSLYWYRQALGQGPEFLTYFNYEAQQDKSGLPNDRFSAERPEGSISTLTIQRTEQRDSAMYRCASSRSYYDNEQFFGPGTRLTVL.

The V and J genes are TRBV2 and TRBJ2-1, with TRBD2 matching over 9 bases. Trimming at V came to 4 bases and at J to 3 bases, leaving 1 base not matched to a gene. Per germline, CDR1 SNHLY and CDR2 FYNNEI. This CDR3 comprises 14 residues. The CDR3, as DNA: TGTGCCAGCAGTGGTAGCGGGAGCTACAATGAGCAGTTCTTC. Translating it yields CASSGSGSYNEQFF.